The entry below gives a single T cell receptor (beta chain) sequence along with its context. The antigen it binds to is not known. No per-base quality is available; no much larger clone lies one base away. The CDR3 numbers 18 residues from cysteine through phenylalanine. The only DNA kept is the CDR3, 54 bases in frame from the first base. Based on the germline V gene (reference sequence), the CDR1 and CDR2 sequences are MNHEY and SMNVEV. Deletion took 7 bases off V and 13 bases off J, with a span of 35 bases between the germline ends. The data are from a study of cytomegalovirus exposure and HLA in healthy donors (dated by TCRdb to 2017 to 2019). As for the study more broadly: An earlier analysis of several hundred of the donors reported 250 to 350 Gb of sequence data and around 110 million unique TCR beta sequences obtained from 180 million or so T cells. About 300 gigabases of sequencing data and tens of millions of unique TCR sequences were included in an early release covering 550 to 650 HLA-typed donors. The genetic ancestry cluster associated with self-reported Caucasian donors included around four fifths of the approximately 430 genotyped donors. The study aimed to test whether signatures of past pathogen exposure could be identified by cataloging public T cell receptors. The study profiled the T cell repertoires of 500 to 800 subjects by immunosequencing and related them to cytomegalovirus serostatus. Along with the approximately 670-subject first cohort, a separate validation cohort of 120 different subjects was used. High-throughput TCR immunosequencing, statistical association of individual TCRs with disease status, and machine learning were combined to predict cytomegalovirus infection status. A later analysis re-examined previously published TCR beta repertoires from roughly 720 donors and added high-resolution HLA genotyping to investigate patterns of TCR occurrence. In the later analysis, no new phenotypic data were used to find candidate immune exposures; instead, reliance was placed on TCR beta sequences and their occurrence across donors. In an earlier analysis of roughly 540 of the donors, high-throughput TCR beta sequencing was used to judge whether each TCR beta V gene segment behaved as functional or pseudogenic. Donor age, sex, ethnicity and CMV serostatus were compiled together with the repertoire data. A later genetic analysis used genome-wide SNP genotypes for 398 of the 666 donors, treating that subset as a discovery cohort. All discovery cohort repertoires had been generated on a single sequencing platform. HLA typing included class I and class II loci at four-digit resolution. The number of typed donors differed by locus: about 620-630 for A, B, C, DRB1 and DQB1; some 500 for DQA1; 600 to 610 for DPA1; and 400 to 480 for DPB1. Four to six DR-DQ haplotypes were handled as single units for association and clustering because linkage in the cohort was strong. Among several hundred genotyped donors of the cohort, an average of approximately 200,000 unique TCR beta nucleotide sequences was sequenced per donor, of which about 20% were non-productive. What the authors observed across the whole study: A later genetic analysis associated a missense DCLRE1C variant with V-gene and J-gene trimming of TCR beta chains, and an independent cohort replicated the association. Because HLA typing was unavailable for some donors at each locus, only the typed subset was used in association tests. At a false discovery rate of 0.05, a later analysis linked 16,951 TCR beta sequences to specific HLA alleles. Most CMV-associated TCR beta chains appeared to be HLA-restricted in a later analysis, and the HLA associations seemed to be driven largely by CMV exposure. In a later genetic analysis, fewer N-insertions in productive TCRs were reported among donors in an Asian-associated ancestry cluster than the roughly 640-donor mean. In this cohort, only TCR beta chains were sequenced, and detectable features were limited by the absence of alpha or paired-chain data. In the study, about 150 TCR beta chains were listed as associated with cytomegalovirus. Several of the top co-occurrence clusters appeared to be linked to parvovirus B19, influenza, CMV and Epstein-Barr virus, according to a later analysis. In both the original and validation cohorts, the classifier was reported to diagnose cytomegalovirus status with high specificity and sensitivity. Three of the identified cytomegalovirus-associated TCR beta chains were confirmed in vitro to be specific for cytomegalovirus antigens. A later analysis found that TCR association rates varied across HLA loci, with DRB1 alleles showing the most associated TCRs and HLA-C alleles the fewest. The only immune exposure information available for the cohort was CMV serostatus. Because counts were too low, more than 15 rarely observed V segments, including chromosome 9 orphons, were excluded from the earlier analysis of 500 to 700 of the donors. Some IMGT-functional V segments, including TRBV6-2 and TRBV6-3, could not be told apart with the 87-base-pair reads, so those segments were excluded. Assigning TCR associations to individual alleles was difficult when HLA alleles, especially DR and DQ, strongly co-occurred. Most TCR sequences were observed very rarely across donors, whereas some public TCRs were present in many individuals. Sequencing depth was assumed to be roughly uniform across donors in the presence/absence analyses, though that assumption may not hold. In a later analysis, HLA-associated TCR beta chains were found to be more clonally expanded and to have lower generation probabilities than equally common non-associated chains. A group of highly shared sequence variants was considered likely to be a technical artifact of the sequencing pipeline. A further reported finding was that TCR beta sequences accurately predicted the HLA-A and HLA-B alleles for most subjects in the first cohort. An earlier analysis of several hundred of the donors showed that most TCR beta V segments appeared in productive rearrangements either about 90% or about 30% of the time, which broadly matched IMGT annotations. The authors suggested that the approach could potentially be generalized to other disease states and immunological phenotypes. Linkage disequilibrium might explain the correlated functional status among segregating V segments, but an unknown experimental factor could not be excluded.

In total, just over 650 healthy bone marrow donors made up the cohort. At the time of sampling, every cohort member was nominally healthy, though immune exposures that went unrecorded were likely present. The donor was CMV seropositive and belonged to the group of more than 250 seropositive cohort members. A peripheral blood sample was provided by each donor, and peripheral blood mononuclear cells were used for TCR beta sequencing. Genomic DNA was extracted from the blood cell samples with the Qiagen DNeasy Blood Extraction Kit. The receptor library was made with the immunoSEQ multiplex PCR assay. The multiplex PCR relied on a mix of 60 forward primers for TCR Vbeta segments and 13 reverse primers for TCR Jbeta segments. The CDR3 region of rearranged TCR beta genes was amplified from genomic DNA by a multiplex PCR assay. On the Illumina HiSeq System, the amplified TCR beta libraries were sequenced as 87-base-pair reads. The study's processing was this. In a later analysis, some 80 million unique TCR beta chains were counted across the roughly 670 repertoires, and roughly 11 million of these chains were shared by at least two donors. Raw reads were error-corrected and collapsed into unique sequences with a nearest-neighbor algorithm that merged closely related sequences to remove PCR and sequencing errors. To assign V, D and J gene segments, CDR3 sequences were aligned to IMGT reference sequences. Each retained sequence needed at least a six-nucleotide match to both a V gene segment and a J gene segment. A rearrangement was called productive if the CDR3 had no stop codons and remained in frame with V and J, and every other rearrangement was called non-productive. CDR3 was defined by IMGT convention, running from the second conserved V-encoded cysteine to the conserved J-encoded phenylalanine. In an earlier analysis of roughly 580 of the donors, sequences lacking an unambiguous match to a single V gene segment were excluded. An earlier analysis of about 600 of the donors called V segments functional above 56.7% productive rearrangements and segregating when the between-donor standard deviation exceeded 5%. To diagnose cytomegalovirus status from the catalog of TCR beta chain sequences, a statistical classification framework was built. A later analysis assigned V and J genes by comparing TCR nucleotide sequences with IMGT/GENE-DB human TR gene sequences. In a later analysis, CDR3 sequences and most-parsimonious VDJ recombination scenarios were assigned using the TCRdist pipeline. In a later analysis, every TCR beta chain was defined by the combination of its CDR3 amino acid sequence and its V-gene family, and reads without a unique V-gene family were dropped. To address suspected cross-contamination and a sequencing artifact, a later analysis removed 550 to 750 highly shared, low-generation-probability nucleotide sequences. A later analysis calculated a clonal expansion index for each public chain from normalized within-repertoire ranks of inferred template counts. A later analysis computed generation probabilities with a VDJ recombination model fitted to out-of-frame rearrangements, and checked the results against IGoR. Hypergeometric tests were used in a later analysis to score TCR-TCR, TCR-HLA and TCR-CMV co-occurrence, with a repertoire-size bias correction applied to the TCR pairs. A later analysis estimated false discovery rates by permuting HLA or CMV assignments 20 times. In a later analysis, co-occurring TCRs were grouped using DBSCAN, and TCRdist sequence similarity was added for clustering within HLA-allele-positive subsets. Repertoires with fewer than 30,000 or more than 120,000 public chains were left out of co-occurrence clustering, as were a handful of repertoires with anomalous nucleotide sharing. TCRdb stores this immuneACCESS table with in-frame sequences only. Part of the clones is absent; in the studies checked, under half of the shortfall reflects unresolved V genes, and no reason is known for the rest. D and trimming were read from the DNA, whereas the V and J calls and clone size are those reported in that table. For this sample there are 90,000 to 140,000 clones; around 77% appear just once. The ten largest account for 6.5% to 9.5% of the sample.

The TCR comes from a middle-aged woman in good health and CMV-seropositive. The receptor chain draws on TRBV27 and TRBJ1-3; a weak D assignment points to TRBD1 (6 bases agree). Sequenced input: PBMCs. The DNA sequence is given as TGTGCCAGCACTCGCGGAGAACAGGGAAGTGTCGAATTGGAAACGATATATTTT. This is translated as CASTRGEQGSVELETIYF.